This note documents a single TCR beta chain sequence. Germline CDR1 and CDR2: MNHNY and SVGAGI (reference sequence). With 6 bases clipped from V and 5 bases from J, the junction kept 5 bases outside the gene matches. CDR3 size: 15 residues. Generated by immunoSEQ multiplex PCR, the TCRdb table keeps only in-frame clones and is missing some. Here the sample spans 20,000 to 30,000 clones, 55% to 75% being singletons. The data originate from a study of tumor-infiltrating lymphocytes in localized non-small cell lung cancer. V usage is TRBV6-6 and J usage is TRBJ2-1; the match to TRBD1 covers 12 bases. The sample consisted of lung tumor tissue. The source of this sequence is a human donor with non-small cell lung cancer. The CDR3: CASSRGQGANNEQFF. CDR3 nucleotide sequence: TGTGCCAGCAGCAGGGGACAGGGGGCGAACAATGAGCAGTTCTTC.